The TCR beta chain described here comes from a study of a mutant IDH1 vaccine in newly diagnosed glioma. Time point defined: baseline, week 1 (first vaccination visit). As for treatment: pre-vaccination baseline after standard-of-care therapy. Notes on the study in general: The vaccine induced immune responses, and these occurred in approximately 93% of patients.

Germline V lookup: CDR1 SNHLY, CDR2 FYNNEI. Trimming took 4 bases from V and 8 from J, leaving 8 bases between them. This CDR3 is 12 amino acids long. TCRdb keeps only in-frame clones here, not all; method: immunoSEQ multiplex PCR. The sample includes tens of thousands of clones, over 75% of them seen just once. With respect to this clone: Its cognate antigen is unknown.

This chain uses TRBV2 with TRBJ1-4; D not resolved. The sequencing used PBMCs, collected from a glioma patient treated with radiotherapy, temozolomide or both. The receptor was derived from a middle-aged man with glioma. Some clones in this sample may be carry-over from other donors' samples. For the CDR3, the DNA is TGTGCCAGCAGTGGTGGAGTCGAAAAACTGTTTTTT. Its protein product is CASSGGVEKLFF.